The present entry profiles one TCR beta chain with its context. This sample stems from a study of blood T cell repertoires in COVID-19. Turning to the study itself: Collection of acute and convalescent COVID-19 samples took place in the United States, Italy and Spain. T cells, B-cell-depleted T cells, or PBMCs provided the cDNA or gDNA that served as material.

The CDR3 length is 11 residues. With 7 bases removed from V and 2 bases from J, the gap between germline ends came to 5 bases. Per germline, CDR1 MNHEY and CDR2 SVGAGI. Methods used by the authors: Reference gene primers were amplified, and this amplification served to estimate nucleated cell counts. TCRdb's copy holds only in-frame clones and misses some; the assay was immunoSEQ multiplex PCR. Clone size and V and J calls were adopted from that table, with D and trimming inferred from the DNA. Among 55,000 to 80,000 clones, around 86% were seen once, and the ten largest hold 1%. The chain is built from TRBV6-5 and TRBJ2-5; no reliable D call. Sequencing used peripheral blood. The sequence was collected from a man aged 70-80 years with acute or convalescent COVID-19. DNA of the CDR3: TGTGCCAGCAAACATCAAGAGACCCAGTACTTC. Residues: CASKHQETQYF.